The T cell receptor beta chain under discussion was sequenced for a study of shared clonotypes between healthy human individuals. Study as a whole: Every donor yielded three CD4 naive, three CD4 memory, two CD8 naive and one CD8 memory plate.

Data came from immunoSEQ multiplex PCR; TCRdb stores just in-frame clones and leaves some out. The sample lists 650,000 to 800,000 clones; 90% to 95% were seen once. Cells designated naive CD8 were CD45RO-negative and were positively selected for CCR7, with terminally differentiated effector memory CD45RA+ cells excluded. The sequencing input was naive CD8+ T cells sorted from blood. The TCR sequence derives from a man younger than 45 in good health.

The DNA of the CDR3 is TGCGCCAGCAGCCAAGAGGAAAGGCAAGAGACCCAGTACTTC. Protein sequence: CASSQEERQETQYF. The rearrangement uses TRBV4-1 and TRBJ2-5; D is unclear. Trimming removed 0 bases at V and 2 bases at J, with 7 bases between. The germline V gene encodes CDR1 MGHRA and CDR2 YSYEKL. The CDR3 is made up of 14 amino acids.